These 23 T cell receptor beta chains were all obtained from the same sample, sequenced in a study of blood T cells in healthy people across ages. Primers used in a second PCR of about 6 to 11 cycles were a sample-barcoded 5' primer and a J-beta primer mix. TCRdb recomputed calls from the 5' RACE reads with MiXCR, one row per CDR3 protein. Of about 1,000,000 distinct CDR3 sequences detected, more than 35% appear once; the ten largest clones hold under 20%. The sample was blood. The receptors derive from a woman aged 55-75 years in good health.

The table lists this clonotype with a few counts. The rearrangement links TRBV5-6 to TRBJ2-7; the D gene is possibly TRBD1 (5 bases). Germline values: CDR1 SGHDT, CDR2 YYEEEE. V lost 2 bases, J lost 2 bases, and 14 bases lay in between. This CDR3 is 15 amino acids long. DNA for the CDR3: TGTGCCAGCAGCTTCACAGGCGAGCTTACCTACGAGCAGTACTTC. Protein: CASSFTGELTYEQYF. The variable domain in full, with the rest retrieved from reference TRBV5-6 and TRBJ2-7, is DAGVTQSPTHLIKTRGQQVTLRCSPKSGHDTVSWYQQALGQGPQFIFQYYEEEERQRGNFPDRFSGHQFPNYSSELNVNALLLGDSALYLCASSFTGELTYEQYFGPGTRLTVT.

This clonotype was seen a few times. The rearrangement joins TRBV10-1 to TRBJ2-3; D not resolved. Trimming removed 0 bases from V and 2 bases from J, with 12 bases in between. CDR3 length equals 16 residues. Germline CDR1 is WNHNN and CDR2 is SYGVQD (reference sequence). The CDR3 reads CASSESASANTDTQYF. The CDR3 DNA is TGCGCCAGCAGTGAGTCCGCCTCCGCCAACACAGATACGCAGTATTTT.

The V and J genes are TRBV2 and TRBJ2-7; 7 bases agree with TRBD1. The DNA end is a closer match to TRBJ2-5, so the J assignment may be wrong. Germline V lookup: CDR1 SNHLY, CDR2 FYNNEI. This CDR3 is 15 amino acids long. The CDR3 region has the DNA TGTGCCAGCAGTGTGGAGAGGGGGCGGGAAGAGACCCAGTACTTC. Translation: CASSVERGREETQYF.

This clonotype was seen only a few times. J is TRBJ2-1 and V is TRBV2; no definite D call. V lost 3 bases, J lost 9 bases, and 9 bases lay in between. Germline V gene data show CDR1 as SNHLY and CDR2 as FYNNEI. This CDR3 contains 12 residues. The CDR3 DNA is TGTGCCAGCAGTGAGATTGACCGTGAGCAGTTCTTC. It yields the protein CASSEIDREQFF.

Remarks on this clonotype: Since a much larger clone is just one base distant, this may be a read error. This chain connects TRBV5-6 to TRBJ2-1; 8 positions agree with TRBD2. The CDR3 consists of 16 residues. Germline V gives CDR1 SGHDT, CDR2 YYEEEE. The CDR3 nucleotides read TGTGCCTGCAGCCCCCTTAAGTTAGCGGGACCCAATGAGCAGTTCTTC. Translating gives CACSPLKLAGPNEQFF. Complete variable domain (other parts from reference TRBV5-6 and TRBJ2-1): DAGVTQSPTHLIKTRGQQVTLRCSPKSGHDTVSWYQQALGQGPQFIFQYYEEEERQRGNFPDRFSGHQFPNYSSELNVNALLLGDSALYLCACSPLKLAGPNEQFFGPGTRLTVL.

V gene TRBV5-1 combines with J gene TRBJ2-1; 13 positions agree with TRBD2. CDR1 is SGHRS, CDR2 YFSETQ, per germline. This CDR3 has 18 amino acids. After removal of 4 bases from V and 4 bases from J, the junction contained 11 bases not matched to a gene. The CDR3 region is CASSLLGTSGALYNEQFF. In nucleotides, the CDR3 is TGCGCCAGCAGCCTCCTAGGGACTAGCGGGGCACTTTACAATGAGCAGTTCTTC.

The chain has TRBV2 and TRBJ2-7; D possibly corresponds to TRBD1 (6 bases). Trimming stripped 6 bases from V and 0 bases from J, with 12 bases between. CDR1 is SNHLY, CDR2 FYNNEI, per germline. The CDR3 extends over 14 amino acids. As DNA, the CDR3 is TGTGCCAGCAGACCCGGGACAAACTCCTACGAGCAGTACTTC. Amino acid sequence: CASRPGTNSYEQYF.

This clonotype was picked up many times. The CDR3 loop reads CASSPRTGGADTQYF. The CDR3 nucleotides read TGTGCCAGCAGCCCCCGGACAGGGGGCGCGGATACGCAGTATTTT. The gene calls are TRBV4-2 and TRBJ2-3, with 11 bases lining up with TRBD1. In germline, CDR1 is LGHNA, CDR2 YNFKEQ. The V segment lost 4 bases and the J segment 6 bases; nucleotides outside the gene matches: 6. CDR3 length: 15 residues.

The chain recombines TRBV6-2 or TRBV6-3 with TRBJ2-5; 8 nucleotides align to TRBD1. The V and J ends lost 2 bases and 11 bases, in that order; junction bases with no gene match: 25. This CDR3 is built from 19 residues. Germline V lookup: CDR1 MNHEY, CDR2 SVGEGT. The CDR3 DNA reads TGTGCCAGCAGTTACCGGGATCACAGGGGGACTGATTCCTACAATGAGCAGTACTTC. Amino acid sequence: CASSYRDHRGTDSYNEQYF.

DNA of the CDR3: TGTGCCATCAGCCGCGAGGGGGTGCAAGGGCCAAGGTATGGCTACACCTTC. It is translated as CAISREGVQGPRYGYTF. V gene TRBV10-3 combines with J gene TRBJ1-2, with a tentative D call TRBD1 (6 bases). The germline V and J ends were trimmed by 6 bases and 5 bases, with 25 bases remaining between them. This CDR3 contains 17 residues. CDR1 ENHRY and CDR2 SYGVKD come from the germline V gene.

This clonotype was seen more than once but under ten times. The rearrangement joins TRBV2 to TRBJ2-7, with TRBD1 as a possible D gene (6 bases). The germline V gene has CDR1 SNHLY and CDR2 FYNNEI. This CDR3 spans 13 amino acids. Deletions cut 7 bases from V and 4 bases from J, with 14 bases between. The CDR3, as DNA: TGTGCCAGCAACAGGGATCGAGATTACGAGCAGTACTTC. Amino acids: CASNRDRDYEQYF.

The V gene is TRBV6-1, the J gene TRBJ2-7, with TRBD2 as a possible D gene (5 bases). Germline values: CDR1 MNHNS, CDR2 SASEGT. Trimming stripped 0 bases from V and 2 bases from J, with 14 bases between. CDR3 size: 16 residues. The CDR3 protein is CASSEARGWWTYEQYF. The DNA for the CDR3 is TGTGCCAGCAGTGAAGCGCGAGGGTGGTGGACCTACGAGCAGTACTTC.

The chain uses TRBV7-9 and TRBJ1-4, with a possible D match to TRBD1 (5 bases). Deletions cut 5 bases from V and 6 bases from J, with 13 bases between. CDR3 length equals 14 residues. CDR1 and CDR2 (germline): SEHNR, FQNEAQ (reference sequence). CDR3 protein: CASSVGRNHEKLFF. The DNA of the CDR3 is TGTGCCAGCAGCGTGGGACGTAATCATGAAAAACTGTTTTTT.

CDR3 loop: CSSQGVQSADTQYF. As DNA, the CDR3 is TGCAGCTCCCAAGGGGTGCAGAGCGCAGATACGCAGTATTTT. This chain uses TRBV29-1 with TRBJ2-3; a weak D match, TRBD1 (5 bases). CDR1 is SQVTM and CDR2 is ANQGSEA in the germline V gene. The CDR3 loop spans 14 amino acids. Trimming took 8 bases from V and 4 from J, leaving 19 bases between them.

This clonotype has just a few counts. The rearrangement joins TRBV4-2 to TRBJ1-4, with 7 bases identical to TRBD1. Germline CDR1 LGHNA, CDR2 YNFKEQ. V trimming: 0 bases; J trimming: 8 bases; junction bases outside the gene matches: 6. CDR3 length equals 15 residues. CDR3 in amino acids: CASSQDGTADEKLFF. CDR3 in DNA: TGTGCCAGCAGCCAAGATGGGACAGCAGACGAAAAACTGTTTTTT.

The chain joins TRBV5-4 to TRBJ2-3; 8 bases align to TRBD2. The germline gives CDR1 SGHNT, CDR2 YYREEE (reference sequence). Germline trimming cut 1 base from V and 2 bases from J; bases unmatched to any gene: 6. This CDR3 has 16 residues. This CDR3 reads CASSLSGSGSTDTQYF. Written as DNA, the CDR3 is TGTGCCAGCAGCTTGAGCGGGAGCGGCTCCACAGATACGCAGTATTTT.

The chain couples TRBV6-4 to TRBJ2-1, with TRBD2 matching over 12 bases. The CDR3 runs 17 residues. Germline CDR1 reads MRHNA; CDR2 reads SNTAGT. Trimming at V came to 5 bases and at J to 4 bases, leaving 9 bases not matched to a gene. CDR3 coding DNA: TGTGCCAGCAGTAGGACTAGCGGGACAGGGGTTTACAATGAGCAGTTCTTC. This sequence encodes CASSRTSGTGVYNEQFF.

This clonotype appeared a single time. A junction boundary mismatches the germline segment, possibly from a read error. The genes are TRBV29-1 and TRBJ2-5, with 7 bases lining up with TRBD2. This CDR3 contains 14 residues. Per the germline V gene, CDR1 is SQVTM and CDR2 is ANQGSEA. The CDR3 protein is CSVSRDYPQETPYF. DNA of the CDR3: TGCAGCGTCTCCCGGGACTACCCACAAGAGACCCCGTACTTC.

This clonotype was seen a few times. The chain combines TRBV9 with TRBJ2-3; no clear D. Germline assignment: CDR1 SGDLS and CDR2 YYNGEE. V lost 4 bases and J 0 bases, leaving 12 bases between the germline ends. CDR3 length: 15 amino acids. The CDR3 sequence: CASSFQGSSTDTQYF. The CDR3 DNA reads TGTGCCAGCAGCTTCCAAGGGTCTAGCACAGATACGCAGTATTTT.

The genes are TRBV19 and TRBJ2-2, with D possibly matching TRBD1 (6 bases). Germline lookup yields CDR1 LNHDA and CDR2 SQIVND (reference sequence). This CDR3 spans 14 amino acids. V dropped 6 bases and J dropped 8 bases, with 16 bases sitting between them. CDR3 bases: TGTGCCAGTAGCCTTACCCCTGGGACAGGGGAGCTGTTTTTT. It yields the protein CASSLTPGTGELFF.

This rearrangement joins TRBV10-3 to TRBJ2-3; D uncertain. From germline, CDR1 is ENHRY and CDR2 SYGVKD. The CDR3 loop spans 14 amino acids. The V gene lost 10 bases and the J gene lost 2 bases, with 16 bases spanning the gap. The CDR3 DNA reads as TGTGCCACCCGGGCTGGCGGAACCACAGATACGCAGTATTTT. This sequence encodes CATRAGGTTDTQYF.

The chain links TRBV6-2 or TRBV6-3 to TRBJ2-1; 7 bases align to TRBD2. The CDR3 runs to 15 residues. CDR1 is MNHEY and CDR2 is SVGEGT in the germline V gene. Trimming cost V 3 bases and J 8 bases; bases outside gene matches: 10. CDR3 sequence (DNA): TGTGCCAGCAGTTATCGCGCTAGCGGTGGGGATGAGCAGTTCTTC. Its translation: CASSYRASGGDEQFF.

The chain employs TRBV28 and TRBJ2-5; 7 positions agree with TRBD1. The J call may be in error: the DNA end matches TRBJ2-7 better. The CDR3 is 17 residues long. CDR1 and CDR2 (germline): MDHEN, SYDVKM. The CDR3 nucleotides read TGTGCCAGCAGTTTTTTCCCGGGACAGCGCGGACGGAGCGAGCAGTACTTC. It translates to CASSFFPGQRGRSEQYF.